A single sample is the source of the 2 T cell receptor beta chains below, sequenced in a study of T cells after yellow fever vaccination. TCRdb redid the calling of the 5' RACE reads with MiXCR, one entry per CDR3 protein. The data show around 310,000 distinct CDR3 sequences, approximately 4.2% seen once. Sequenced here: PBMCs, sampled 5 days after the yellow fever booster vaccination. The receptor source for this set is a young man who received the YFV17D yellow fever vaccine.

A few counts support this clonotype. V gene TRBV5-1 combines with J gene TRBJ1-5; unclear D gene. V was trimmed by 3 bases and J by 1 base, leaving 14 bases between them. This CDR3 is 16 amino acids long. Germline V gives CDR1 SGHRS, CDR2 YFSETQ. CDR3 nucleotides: TGCGCCAGCAGCTCCAACGCTAGACAAAGCAATCAGCCCCAGCATTTT. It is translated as CASSSNARQSNQPQHF.

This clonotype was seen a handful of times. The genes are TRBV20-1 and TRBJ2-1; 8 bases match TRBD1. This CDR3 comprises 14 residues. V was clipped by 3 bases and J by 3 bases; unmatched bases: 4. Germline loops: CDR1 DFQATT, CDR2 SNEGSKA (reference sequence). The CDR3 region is CSARTGDFYNEQFF. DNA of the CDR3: TGCAGTGCTAGGACAGGGGATTTCTACAATGAGCAGTTCTTC.